This T cell receptor (beta chain) is from a study of CD8+CD57+ T cells in acquired aplastic anemia. Study information: Quantities of DNA derived from sorted CD4+ and CD8+ cells averaged roughly 3.4 ug. Study-level findings and limits: Common to patients and controls were roughly 30 CD8+ CDR3 sequences.

An expansion of CD8+CD57+ cells by flow cytometry had been shown in patients chosen for sequencing. Every patient had severe acquired aplastic anemia. This clonotype was recorded a few times. Antigen specificity is unknown. The template for TCR beta VDJ and CDR3 sequence profiling was genomic DNA. Via MiXCR, TCRdb re-called the reads, giving one row per CDR3 protein. The sample holds roughly 160,000 distinct CDR3 sequences, more than 45% seen once. The CDR3 loop spans 13 amino acids. Germline V CDR1 and CDR2: SNHLY, FYNNEI. The germline V and J ends were trimmed by 4 bases and 4 bases, with 7 bases remaining between them.

This chain links TRBV2 with TRBJ1-4; D remains unclear. The source is a human donor with aplastic anemia. The sample comprised sorted CD4+, CD8+, or CD8+CD57+ T cells (not recorded which) from PBMCs. CDR3 sequence reads: CASSAQINEKLFF. The CDR3 DNA follows: TGTGCCAGCAGTGCACAGATTAATGAAAAACTGTTTTTT.